This TCR beta chain originates from a study of CD8 T cells in Susac syndrome. Background on the study: Patients with Susac syndrome had blood drawn and were at that point therapy-naive, on corticosteroids, or on intravenous immunoglobulin alone.

Negative magnetic isolation gave CD8+ and CD4+ cells; FACS enriched CD8+ TEMRA. The authors reverse transcribed roughly 0.5 to 1 ug RNA with random hexamers. MiXCR was run by TCRdb on the immunoSEQ multiplex PCR reads, yielding one entry per CDR3 protein. The sample holds about 140,000 distinct CDR3 sequences; around 95% are singletons and the top ten take 0.13% to 0.15%. The CDR3 is 17 residues long. After removal of 5 bases from V and 6 bases from J, the junction contained 14 bases not matched to a gene. From germline, CDR1 is MNHNS and CDR2 SASEGT. Sequenced sample: CD4+ T cells from PBMCs. The genes are TRBV6-1 and TRBJ2-2; TRBD2 agrees at 8 bases. This TCR was sampled from a human donor with Susac syndrome. Here the CDR3 DNA reads TGTGCCAGCAGTCATCTCCTGACGGGAGGGCCTTCCGGGGAGCTGTTTTTT. This encodes CASSHLLTGGPSGELFF.